This T cell receptor (beta chain) was captured in a study of high-grade serous ovarian cancer treatment subgroups. Points from the study as a whole: Only CDR3 was analyzed; CDR1 and CDR2 were not. Without spatial data, bulk sequencing limits insight into HGSC tumor diversity. Same-patient tumor repertoires overlapped at about 0.1 to 0.8; different patients barely overlapped.

CDR1 is SGHRS and CDR2 is YFSETQ in the germline V gene. Trimming cost V 0 bases and J 3 bases, with 6 bases left between them. CDR3 length: 13 residues. About this clone: Its matching antigen is unknown.

The tumor samples were collected prior to definitive surgery or chemotherapy. Using immunoSEQ multiplex PCR, the repertoire was profiled, and TCRdb retains in-frame clones only, with some absent. The repertoire holds approximately 2,500 clones, with 72% as singletons. This sequence joins TRBV5-1 and TRBJ1-1; D uncertain. What was sequenced was tumor tissue. The receptor was isolated from a human donor with high-grade serous ovarian cancer. The CDR3 loop reads CASSLAFDTEAFF. The CDR3 DNA sequence: TGCGCCAGCAGCTTGGCCTTTGACACTGAAGCTTTCTTT.